Each of the 23 T cell receptor beta chains below was sequenced from the same sample in a study of shared clonotypes between healthy human individuals (dated by TCRdb to about 2020). Receptor libraries were prepared by the immunoSEQ multiplex PCR assay. The source is immuneACCESS, and TCRdb retained only in-frame sequences with V and J called. Part of the clones is not carried over; for the studies checked, unresolved V genes explain less than half of this, and the remainder is unexplained. This sample has 2 million to 3 million clones in its table, and 85% to 95% of those were observed once. The ten largest clones add up to 0.11% to 0.15% of the sample. Sequences were obtained from naive CD4+ T cells sorted from blood. What the cell subset or site label conveys for this sample: CD45RA+ positively selected. These receptors all come from a man between 18 and 35 years old in good health.

The chain uses TRBV7-6 and TRBJ2-5; D might be TRBD1 or TRBD2, each matching 5 bases. The V end was cut by 4 bases, the J end by 5 bases, with 14 bases between. From germline, CDR1 is SGHVS and CDR2 FNYEAQ. The CDR3 spans 14 residues. CDR3 loop: CASSSVGGGETQYF. In nucleotides, the CDR3 is TGTGCCAGCAGCTCCGTTGGGGGTGGGGAGACCCAGTACTTC.

This sequence joins TRBV25-1 and TRBJ1-6; possible D gene TRBD1, 6 bases. The CDR3 runs 15 residues. The germline V gene encodes CDR1 MGHDK and CDR2 SYGVNS. The ends were cut back, 3 bases at V and 7 bases at J, with 13 bases in the middle. CDR3 bases: TGTGCCAGCAGTGATGGGGGGGCCCAAAATTCACCCCTCCACTTT. It encodes CASSDGGAQNSPLHF.

The gene calls are TRBV18 and TRBJ2-3, with 7 bases that match TRBD1. Germline CDR1 and CDR2: KGHSH and LQKENI. V trimming: 4 bases; J trimming: 8 bases; junction bases outside the gene matches: 9. The CDR3 loop spans 14 amino acids. CDR3 amino acids: CASSREDREATQYF. DNA of the CDR3: TGTGCCAGCTCACGCGAAGACAGGGAAGCTACGCAGTATTTT.

Concerning this clone: Distinct nucleotide sequences in the sample also encode this CDR3. The chain has TRBV4-1 and TRBJ2-7; D may match TRBD1 or TRBD2 (5 bases each). CDR1 and CDR2 from the germline V gene are MGHRA and YSYEKL. The CDR3 is made up of 16 amino acids. Deletions cut 1 base from V and 0 bases from J, with 13 bases between. The CDR3 here is CASSQGPGRFSYEQYF. In DNA, the CDR3 is TGCGCCAGCAGCCAAGGCCCGGGGCGGTTCTCCTACGAGCAGTACTTC.

The V and J genes are TRBV30 and TRBJ2-5; 8 positions match TRBD2. V lost 4 bases and J lost 2; bases outside the gene matches: 24. Germline V gene sequence: CDR1 GTSNPN, CDR2 SVGIG (reference sequence). This CDR3 has 20 amino acids. The CDR3 protein is CAWTTQRVFGKAGGQETQYF. The DNA of the CDR3 is TGTGCCTGGACCACTCAAAGGGTATTCGGGAAGGCGGGAGGTCAAGAGACCCAGTACTTC.

This chain connects TRBV27 to TRBJ1-2, with TRBD1 identical over 8 bases. CDR3 size: 14 residues. From germline, CDR1 is MNHEY and CDR2 SMNVEV (reference sequence). The trim removed 5 bases at V and 6 bases at J, leaving 8 bases unmatched. CDR3 DNA sequence: TGTGCCAGCAGTCCTTATGGACAGGGAGATGGCTACACCTTC. As protein: CASSPYGQGDGYTF.

The chain carries TRBV19 and TRBJ2-2; maybe TRBD2 (5 bases). CDR1 is LNHDA, CDR2 SQIVND, per germline (reference sequence). V lost 1 base and J 5 bases, leaving 11 bases between the germline ends. This CDR3 is built from 15 residues. The CDR3 region is CASSIGGLETGELFF. The CDR3, as DNA: TGTGCCAGTAGTATAGGAGGGTTGGAGACCGGGGAGCTGTTTTTT.

This clone was observed a few times. V gene TRBV11-3 combines with J gene TRBJ1-6; D unclear. The germline V gene has CDR1 SGHNT and CDR2 YENEEA. This CDR3 is built from 14 residues. Deletions cut 0 bases from V and 6 bases from J, with 6 bases between. The CDR3 protein is CASSLDAGNSPLHF. For the CDR3, the DNA is TGTGCCAGCAGCTTAGATGCTGGTAATTCACCCCTCCACTTT.

V gene TRBV18 combines with J gene TRBJ2-7; D unresolved. The CDR3 has 16 amino acids. Germline V gene sequence: CDR1 KGHSH, CDR2 LQKENI. V lost 3 bases and J 0 bases, leaving 15 bases between the germline ends. The CDR3 region is CASSPPARQSSYEQYF. CDR3 nucleotides: TGTGCCAGCTCACCCCCGGCCAGGCAGAGCTCCTACGAGCAGTACTTC.

The rearrangement uses TRBV7-8 and TRBJ2-1; D call uncertain. Germline V CDR1 and CDR2: SGHVS, FQNEAQ. The CDR3 is 17 amino acids. V lost 3 bases, J lost 0 bases, and 15 bases lay in between. The CDR3 nucleotides read TGTGCCAGCAGCTTGGGCTTAGGTCCTCGCTCCTACAATGAGCAGTTCTTC. Its translation is CASSLGLGPRSYNEQFF.

This clone was recorded once. At one end, the junction sequence differs from germline, possibly due to a read error. CDR3 DNA: TGTGCCAGCAGTTTATCAGGACAGTTCAATCAGTCCCAGCATTTT. Translating it yields CASSLSGQFNQSQHF. The V call is TRBV6-6, the J call TRBJ1-5, with a weak D call TRBD1 (6 bases). This CDR3 spans 15 amino acids. Germline loops: CDR1 MNHNY, CDR2 SVGAGI (reference sequence).

This clone came up once. The chain uses TRBV5-1 and TRBJ2-7; D is perhaps TRBD1 or TRBD2 (5 bases each). The CDR3 covers 15 residues. Trimming removed 4 bases at V and 4 bases at J, with 18 bases between. Looked up from germline, CDR1 is SGHRS and CDR2 is YFSETQ. This CDR3 reads CASSQQDSTIYEQYF. The CDR3 DNA reads TGCGCCAGCAGCCAACAGGACTCTACGATTTACGAGCAGTACTTC.

Remarks on this clone: Relative to the germline gene, one junction end is altered; a read error may explain this. The V and J genes are TRBV10-3 and TRBJ2-2; 8 bases match TRBD2. Germline V gene lookup returns CDR1 ENHRY and CDR2 SYGVKD. This CDR3 comprises 15 residues. The CDR3 loop reads CASSYAGGNTGELFF. The CDR3, as DNA: TGTGCCAGCAGTTACGCGGGGGGCAACACCGGGGAGCTGTTTTTT.

The V gene is TRBV6-5, the J gene TRBJ1-1; unclear D gene. Germline V CDR1 and CDR2: MNHEY, SVGAGI. V lost 8 bases and J lost 0, with 10 bases in between. CDR3 length: 13 amino acids. This CDR3 is CASRETMNTEAFF. CDR3 coding DNA: TGTGCCAGCCGTGAAACCATGAACACTGAAGCTTTCTTT.

CDR3 sequence (DNA): TGTGCCAGCAGCCCACAGGGGGCAAAGAACACTGAAGCTTTCTTT. Protein sequence: CASSPQGAKNTEAFF. The chain links TRBV7-9 to TRBJ1-1, with 9 bases aligning to TRBD1. V lost 5 bases, J lost 1 base, and 5 bases stayed unmatched. CDR3 length equals 15 residues. Germline lookup yields CDR1 SEHNR and CDR2 FQNEAQ (reference sequence).

The genes are TRBV28 and TRBJ2-7; a weak D match, TRBD1 (5 bases). This CDR3 region has 15 residues. CDR1 and CDR2 from the germline V gene are MDHEN and SYDVKM. V lost 1 base and J 6 bases, leaving 16 bases between the germline ends. The CDR3, as DNA: TGTGCCAGCAGTTTATTAACAGCCGAAACAGGCGAGCAGTACTTC. This gives the protein CASSLLTAETGEQYF.

This chain uses TRBV7-9 with TRBJ2-7; 7 bases agree with TRBD2. V lost 5 bases to trimming and J lost 2 bases; unmatched junction nucleotides: 21. The CDR3 totals 19 residues. Germline CDR1 and CDR2: SEHNR and FQNEAQ (reference sequence). The CDR3 nucleotides read TGTGCCAGCAGCCTAGACATGTGGGGACTAAAAGAGGAGGCCTACGAGCAGTACTTC. It specifies CASSLDMWGLKEEAYEQYF.

The chain recombines TRBV19 with TRBJ2-5; 10 bases are shared with TRBD1. Germline CDR1 LNHDA, CDR2 SQIVND (reference sequence). V lost 10 bases, J lost 4 bases, and 6 bases stayed unmatched. The CDR3 runs to 13 residues. The CDR3 spells CATRQGARETQYF. In DNA form, the CDR3 reads TGTGCCACACGACAGGGGGCGCGAGAGACCCAGTACTTC.

The gene calls are TRBV11-2 and TRBJ2-4; TRBD2 matches at 11 bases. This CDR3 comprises 17 residues. CDR1 is SGHAT, CDR2 FQNNGV, per germline. V trimming: 3 bases; J trimming: 4 bases; junction bases outside the gene matches: 8. The CDR3 coding sequence is TGTGCCAGCAGCTTGGGGGGACTAGCGGACTATAAAAACATTCAGTACTTC. This translates into CASSLGGLADYKNIQYF.

The chain is built from TRBV7-9 and TRBJ2-5, with D perhaps given as TRBD1 or TRBD2 (5 bases each). Germline V gene lookup returns CDR1 SEHNR and CDR2 FQNEAQ (reference sequence). CDR3 size: 15 residues. The germline V and J ends were trimmed by 5 bases and 5 bases, with 18 bases remaining between them. This chain's CDR3 is CASSRPNWGSETQYF. The CDR3 DNA sequence: TGTGCCAGCAGCAGACCTAATTGGGGGTCGGAGACCCAGTACTTC.

V gene TRBV18 combines with J gene TRBJ2-2; D unclear. CDR1 and CDR2 from the germline V gene are KGHSH and LQKENI. V shed 2 bases and J shed 3 bases, with 7 bases lying between them. This CDR3 is built from 14 residues. CDR3 amino acids: CASSPAQYTGELFF. CDR3 coding DNA: TGTGCCAGCTCACCAGCTCAGTACACCGGGGAGCTGTTTTTT.

The rearrangement joins TRBV5-5 to TRBJ1-5; a possible D gene is TRBD1 (5 bases). Trimming cost V 0 bases and J 2 bases, with 6 bases left between them. Germline V gene sequence: CDR1 SGHKS, CDR2 YYEKEE (reference sequence). There are 14 residues in the CDR3. CDR3 protein: CASSLAQGNQPQHF. As DNA, the CDR3 is TGTGCCAGCAGCTTGGCACAGGGCAATCAGCCCCAGCATTTT.

The genes are TRBV5-4 and TRBJ2-3; 7 positions agree with TRBD2. The CDR3 extends over 15 amino acids. V shed 0 bases and J 8 bases; nucleotides not matched to a gene: 9. Germline loops: CDR1 SGHNT, CDR2 YYREEE (reference sequence). This CDR3 reads CASSLGASGLGTQYF. The CDR3 coding sequence is TGTGCCAGCAGCTTGGGAGCTAGCGGCCTGGGTACGCAGTATTTT.